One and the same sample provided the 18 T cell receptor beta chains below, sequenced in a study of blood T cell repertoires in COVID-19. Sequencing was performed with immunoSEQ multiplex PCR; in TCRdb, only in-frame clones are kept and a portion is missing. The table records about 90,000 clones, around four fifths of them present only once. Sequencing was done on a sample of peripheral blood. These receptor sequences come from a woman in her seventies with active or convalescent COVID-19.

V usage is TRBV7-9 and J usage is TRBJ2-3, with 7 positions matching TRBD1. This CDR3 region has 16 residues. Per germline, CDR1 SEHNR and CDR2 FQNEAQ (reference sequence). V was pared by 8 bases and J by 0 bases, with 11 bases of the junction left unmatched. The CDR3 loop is CASRYGDRASTDTQYF. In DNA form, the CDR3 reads TGTGCCAGCCGCTACGGGGACAGAGCTAGCACAGATACGCAGTATTTT.

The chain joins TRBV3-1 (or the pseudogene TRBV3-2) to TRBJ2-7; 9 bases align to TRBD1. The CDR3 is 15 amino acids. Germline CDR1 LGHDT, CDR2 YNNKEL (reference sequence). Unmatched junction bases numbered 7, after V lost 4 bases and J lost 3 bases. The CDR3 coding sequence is TGTGCCAGCAGCCCCTCGGGACAGGGAATCTACGAGCAGTACTTC. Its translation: CASSPSGQGIYEQYF.

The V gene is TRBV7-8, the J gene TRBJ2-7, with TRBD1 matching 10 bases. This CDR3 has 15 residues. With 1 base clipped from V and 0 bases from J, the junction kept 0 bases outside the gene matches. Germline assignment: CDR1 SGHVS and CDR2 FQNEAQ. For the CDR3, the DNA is TGTGCCAGCAGCTTAGGGGACAGGGGCTCCTACGAGCAGTACTTC. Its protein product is CASSLGDRGSYEQYF.

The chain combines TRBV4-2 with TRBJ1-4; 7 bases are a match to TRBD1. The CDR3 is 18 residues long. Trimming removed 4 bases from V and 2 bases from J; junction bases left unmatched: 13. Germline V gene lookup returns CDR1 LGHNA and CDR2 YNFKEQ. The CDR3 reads CASSPSGRQGSTNEKLFF. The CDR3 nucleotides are TGTGCCAGCAGCCCGTCGGGGAGACAGGGTTCGACTAATGAAAAACTGTTTTTT.

CDR3 loop: CASSQVAGLYQETQYF. The CDR3 DNA reads TGTGCCAGCAGCCAAGTAGCAGGGCTGTACCAAGAGACCCAGTACTTC. This rearrangement joins TRBV14 to TRBJ2-5, with TRBD1 as a possible D gene (5 bases). The CDR3 spans 16 residues. V lost 1 base and J 0 bases, leaving 12 bases between the germline ends. Per the germline V gene, CDR1 is SGHDN and CDR2 is FVKESK.

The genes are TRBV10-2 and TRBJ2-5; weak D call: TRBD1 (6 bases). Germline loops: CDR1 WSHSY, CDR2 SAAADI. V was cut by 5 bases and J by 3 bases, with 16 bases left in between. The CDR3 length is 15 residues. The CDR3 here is CASSSQATGEETQYF. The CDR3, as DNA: TGCGCCAGCAGTTCCCAAGCGACAGGAGAAGAGACCCAGTACTTC.

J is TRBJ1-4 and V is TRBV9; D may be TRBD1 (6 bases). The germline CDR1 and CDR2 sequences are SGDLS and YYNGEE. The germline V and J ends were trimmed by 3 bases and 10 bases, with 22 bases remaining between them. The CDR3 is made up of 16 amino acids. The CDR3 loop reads CASSAIQQGQGGKLFF. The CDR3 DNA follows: TGTGCCAGCAGCGCGATCCAACAGGGTCAAGGAGGAAAACTGTTTTTT.

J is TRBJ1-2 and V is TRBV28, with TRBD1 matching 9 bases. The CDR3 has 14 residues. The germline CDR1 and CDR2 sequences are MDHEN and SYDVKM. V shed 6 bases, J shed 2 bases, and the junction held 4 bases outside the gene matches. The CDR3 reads CASRIGTGNYGYTF. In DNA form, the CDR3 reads TGTGCCAGCAGGATCGGGACAGGGAACTATGGCTACACCTTC.

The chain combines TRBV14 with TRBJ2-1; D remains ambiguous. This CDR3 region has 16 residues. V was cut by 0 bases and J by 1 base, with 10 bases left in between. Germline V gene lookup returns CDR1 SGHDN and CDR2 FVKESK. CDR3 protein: CASSQDRRQSYNEQFF. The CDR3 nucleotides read TGTGCCAGCAGCCAAGATCGGCGGCAATCCTACAATGAGCAGTTCTTC.

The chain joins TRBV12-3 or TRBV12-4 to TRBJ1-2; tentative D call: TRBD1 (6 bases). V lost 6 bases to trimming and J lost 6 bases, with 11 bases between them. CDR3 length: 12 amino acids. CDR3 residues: CASRRTANGYTF. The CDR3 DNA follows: TGTGCCAGCAGACGGACAGCGAATGGCTACACCTTC.

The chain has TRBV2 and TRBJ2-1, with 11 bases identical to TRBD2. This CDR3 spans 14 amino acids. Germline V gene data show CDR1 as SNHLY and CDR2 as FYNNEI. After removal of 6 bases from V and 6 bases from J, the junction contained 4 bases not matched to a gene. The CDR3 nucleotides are TGTGCCAGCAGGGGTCTAGCGGGGGGCAATGAGCAGTTCTTC. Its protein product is CASRGLAGGNEQFF.

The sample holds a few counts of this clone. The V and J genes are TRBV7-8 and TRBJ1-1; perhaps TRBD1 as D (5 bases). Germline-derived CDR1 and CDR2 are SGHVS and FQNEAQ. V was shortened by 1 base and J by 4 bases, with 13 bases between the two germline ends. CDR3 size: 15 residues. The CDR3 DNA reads TGTGCCAGCAGCTTAGGACAGTTCCCCGGCACTGAAGCTTTCTTT. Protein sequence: CASSLGQFPGTEAFF.

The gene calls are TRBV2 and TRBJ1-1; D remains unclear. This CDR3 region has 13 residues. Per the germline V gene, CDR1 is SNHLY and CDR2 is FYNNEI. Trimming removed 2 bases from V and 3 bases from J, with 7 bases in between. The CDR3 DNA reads TGTGCCAGCAGTGAATGGGCGTACACTGAAGCTTTCTTT. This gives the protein CASSEWAYTEAFF.

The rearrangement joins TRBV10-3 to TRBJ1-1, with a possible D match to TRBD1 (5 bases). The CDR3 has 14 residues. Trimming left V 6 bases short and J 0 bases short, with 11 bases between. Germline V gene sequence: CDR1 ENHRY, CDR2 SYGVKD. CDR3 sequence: CAIRGGAMNTEAFF. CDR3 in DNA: TGTGCCATCAGGGGCGGGGCGATGAACACTGAAGCTTTCTTT.

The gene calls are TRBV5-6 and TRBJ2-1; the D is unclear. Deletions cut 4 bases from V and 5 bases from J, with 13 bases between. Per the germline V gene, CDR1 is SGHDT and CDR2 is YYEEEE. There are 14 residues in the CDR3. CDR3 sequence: CASSRTTPDNEQFF. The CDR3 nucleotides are TGTGCCAGCAGCCGCACAACACCAGACAATGAGCAGTTCTTC.

CDR3 bases: TGTGCCAGCAGCCAACAGCTGAGGGATTCACCCCTCCACTTT. Its protein product is CASSQQLRDSPLHF. The chain joins TRBV3-1 (or the pseudogene TRBV3-2) to TRBJ1-6; no clear D gene. CDR3 length equals 14 residues. V was cut by 2 bases and J by 8 bases, with 10 bases left in between. Germline CDR1 and CDR2: LGHDT and YNNKEL (reference sequence).

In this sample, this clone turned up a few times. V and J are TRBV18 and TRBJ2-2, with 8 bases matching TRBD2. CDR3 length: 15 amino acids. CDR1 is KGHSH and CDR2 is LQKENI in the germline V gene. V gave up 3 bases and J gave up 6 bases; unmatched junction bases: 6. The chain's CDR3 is CASSPRGGFSGELFF. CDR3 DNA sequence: TGTGCCAGCTCACCCCGGGGGGGGTTCTCCGGGGAGCTGTTTTTT.

The CDR3 loop reads CASKVLRGLGTEAFF. The CDR3 coding sequence is TGTGCCAGTAAGGTTTTAAGGGGGTTGGGCACTGAAGCTTTCTTT. The J gene is TRBJ1-1, the V gene TRBV19; D may be TRBD1 (6 bases). Trimming pared 7 bases from V and 4 bases from J, leaving 19 bases between. Germline V gives CDR1 LNHDA, CDR2 SQIVND (reference sequence). This CDR3 spans 15 amino acids.